This is a list of T cell receptor beta chains from one sample in a study of PD-L1 blockade in urothelial cancer. TCRdb keeps only in-frame clones here, not all; method: immunoSEQ multiplex PCR. The table includes 60,000 to 75,000 clones, approximately 84% detected once. Sequencing used PBMCs, obtained around atezolizumab (anti-PD-L1) treatment. The receptors come from a man in his sixties with urothelial cancer. Both conserved end residues are part of each CDR3. Clone size, where shown, is once, few, many, or a class for clones that have expanded.

size | J | V | CDR3
few | TRBJ2-7 | TRBV6-5 | CASRGIAVTSYEQYF
- | TRBJ2-2 | TRBV19 | CASSIVKLAGDTGELFF
- | TRBJ1-2 | TRBV30 | CAWSANPGYYGYTF
- | TRBJ1-5 | TRBV28 | CASRSGISNQPQHF
- | TRBJ1-6 | TRBV5-1 | CASSTGTGITLHF
- | TRBJ1-4 | TRBV7-2 | CASSQEKEKLFF
- | TRBJ2-3 | TRBV11-2 | CASRETSGGAFSTQYF
- | TRBJ2-1 | TRBV19 | CASSIDRPRRDSYNEQFF
- | TRBJ2-1 | TRBV11-2 | CASSAWGGASNEQFF
- | TRBJ2-2 | TRBV5-8 | CASSLGQGFTGELFF
- | TRBJ2-2 | TRBV2 | CASGGTDTGELFF
few | TRBJ2-3 | TRBV7-9 | CASSLGVASGGPRDTQYF
- | TRBJ1-2 | TRBV7-3 | CASSLNPRDYGYTF
- | TRBJ1-4 | TRBV11-2 | CASSRATNEKLFF
- | TRBJ1-4 | TRBV18 | CASSPTGPATNEKLFF
- | TRBJ1-2 | TRBV18 | CASSPQGEYGYTF
- | TRBJ1-6 | TRBV28 | CASSLIGTGASPLHF
- | TRBJ2-7 | TRBV7-2 | CASSPDLTYEQYF
- | TRBJ1-1 | TRBV10-2 | CASREEGVGTEAFF
- | TRBJ2-1 | TRBV11-3 | CASSLDRRLAGLYNEQFF
- | TRBJ2-1 | TRBV2 | CASTKTSGGHNEQFF
- | TRBJ2-1 | TRBV5-4 | CASSLAGGVYNEQFF
- | TRBJ2-3 | TRBV5-1 | CASSLSQEGTDTQYF
- | TRBJ2-3 | TRBV10-1 | CASGGTGRPDTQYF
- | TRBJ2-4 | TRBV4-2 | CASSLRGGLKNIQYF
- | TRBJ2-5 | TRBV30 | CAWSFGGSRVETQYF
once | TRBJ2-3 | TRBV6-6 | CASSLSTDTQYF
- | TRBJ2-3 | TRBV6-5 | CASSQTGSVTDTQYF
- | TRBJ1-1 | TRBV7-9 | CASSLGREAFF
once | TRBJ1-2 | TRBV30 | CAWSEDSFYGYTF
- | TRBJ2-1 | TRBV6-4 | CASANRGDNEQFF
- | TRBJ1-5 | TRBV7-9 | CASGASLNQPQHF
- | TRBJ1-6 | TRBV4-3 | CASSQVRGTYNSPLHF
- | TRBJ2-2 | TRBV2 | CASSVIGGGGGELFF
once | TRBJ1-6 | TRBV2 | CASSGTGGSNSPLHF
- | TRBJ1-3 | TRBV18 | CASSPRTGENTIYF
- | TRBJ2-7 | TRBV2 | CASRRETQYF
- | TRBJ1-2 | TRBV5-1 | CASSLAGSYGYTF
- | TRBJ1-6 | TRBV5-1 | CASSWGAGVSNSPLHF
- | TRBJ1-5 | TRBV28 | CASSLSGVFQPQHF
- | TRBJ2-7 | TRBV7-7 | CASAGDRDHEQYF
- | TRBJ2-5 | TRBV4-3 | CASSQGGGAGEGETQYF
- | TRBJ2-7 | TRBV19 | CASSRSGTSGGNYEQYF
few | TRBJ1-2 | TRBV7-2 | CASSLGQGTNYGYTF